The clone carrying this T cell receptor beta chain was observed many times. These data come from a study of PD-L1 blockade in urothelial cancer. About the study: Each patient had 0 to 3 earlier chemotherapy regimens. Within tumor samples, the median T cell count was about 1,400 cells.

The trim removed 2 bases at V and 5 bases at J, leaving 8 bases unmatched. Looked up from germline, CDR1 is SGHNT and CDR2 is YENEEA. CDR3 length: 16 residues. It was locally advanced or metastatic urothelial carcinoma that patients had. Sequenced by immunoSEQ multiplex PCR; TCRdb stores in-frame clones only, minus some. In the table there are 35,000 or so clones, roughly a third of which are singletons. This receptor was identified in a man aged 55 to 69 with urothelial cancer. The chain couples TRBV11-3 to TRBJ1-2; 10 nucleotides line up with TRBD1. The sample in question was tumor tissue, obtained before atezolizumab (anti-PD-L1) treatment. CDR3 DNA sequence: TGTGCCAGCAGCTTACAGACAGGGGGCGGTGTTTATGGCTACACCTTC. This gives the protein CASSLQTGGGVYGYTF.